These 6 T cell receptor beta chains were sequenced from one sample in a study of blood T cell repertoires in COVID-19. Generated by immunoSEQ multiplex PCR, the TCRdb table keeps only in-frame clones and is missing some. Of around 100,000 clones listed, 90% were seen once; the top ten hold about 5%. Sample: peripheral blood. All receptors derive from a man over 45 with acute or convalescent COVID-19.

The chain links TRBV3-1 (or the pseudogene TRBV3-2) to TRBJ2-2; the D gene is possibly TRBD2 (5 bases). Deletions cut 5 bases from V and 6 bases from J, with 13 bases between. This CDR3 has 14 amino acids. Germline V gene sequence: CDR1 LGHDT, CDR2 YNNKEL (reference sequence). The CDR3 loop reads CASSTGERAGELFF. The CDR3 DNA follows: TGTGCCAGCAGCACCGGCGAGAGGGCCGGGGAGCTGTTTTTT.

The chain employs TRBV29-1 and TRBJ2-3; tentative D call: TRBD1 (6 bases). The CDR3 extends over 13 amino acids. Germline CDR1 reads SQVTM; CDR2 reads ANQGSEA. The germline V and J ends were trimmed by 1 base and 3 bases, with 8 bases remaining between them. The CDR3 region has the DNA TGCAGCGTTGAAGGAGGGGGAACAGATACGCAGTATTTT. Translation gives CSVEGGGTDTQYF.

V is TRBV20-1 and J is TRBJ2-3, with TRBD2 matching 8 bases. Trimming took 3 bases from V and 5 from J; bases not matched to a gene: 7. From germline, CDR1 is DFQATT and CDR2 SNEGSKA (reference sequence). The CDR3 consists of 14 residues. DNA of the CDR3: TGCAGTGCTAGTCTGGCGGGAGGTGGAGATACGCAGTATTTT. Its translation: CSASLAGGGDTQYF.

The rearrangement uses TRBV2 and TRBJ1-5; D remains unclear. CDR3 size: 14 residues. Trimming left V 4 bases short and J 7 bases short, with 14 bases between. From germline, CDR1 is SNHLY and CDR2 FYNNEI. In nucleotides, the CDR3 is TGTGCCAGCAGTGTTAGGAGGGAGGGCCAGCCCCAGCATTTT. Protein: CASSVRREGQPQHF.

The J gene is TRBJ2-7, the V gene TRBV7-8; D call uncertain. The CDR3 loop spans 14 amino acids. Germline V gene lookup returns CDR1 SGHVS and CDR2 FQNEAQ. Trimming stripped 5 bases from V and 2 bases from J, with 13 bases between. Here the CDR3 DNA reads TGTGCCAGCAGCGCTACGTTTCCCCCCTACGAGCAGTACTTC. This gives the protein CASSATFPPYEQYF.

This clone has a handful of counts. CDR3 protein: CATSDHRGSGQNGYTF. CDR3 coding DNA: TGTGCCACCAGTGATCACCGGGGTTCGGGACAAAATGGCTACACCTTC. The chain uses TRBV24-1 and TRBJ1-2, with TRBD1 as a possible D gene (6 bases). This CDR3 is built from 16 residues. Germline CDR1 reads KGHDR; CDR2 reads SFDVKD. Trimming removed 3 bases from V and 6 bases from J, with 19 bases in between.